The rows below give T cell receptor beta chains drawn from one sample of a study of shared clonotypes between healthy human individuals. Here immunoSEQ multiplex PCR was the method, and the copy in TCRdb shows in-frame clones only, minus some. Of around 1.9 million clones in the sample, 80% to 95% were seen once. Sequenced: naive CD8+ T cells from PBMCs. These receptors were obtained from a man aged 18 to 30 in good health. Some clones in this sample may be carry-over from other donors' samples. Both conserved end residues are part of each CDR3. D genes are given only for firm matches. Clone size is stated in some rows and not others, as once, few, many or a class when expanded.

TGTGCCAGCAGCCAAGATTGGGCGGGATCGAGAGAGACCCAGTACTTC	CASSQDWAGSRETQYF	.	TRBJ2-5	TRBV4-2	.
TGTGCCAGCAGCTTGGATTCAGGGATGGCTGAAGCTTTCTTT	CASSLDSGMAEAFF	.	TRBJ1-1	TRBV5-5	.
TGTGCCAGTAGTATATCTGTATGGCGGAGAACTAATAGCAATCAGCCCCAGCATTTT	CASSISVWRRTNSNQPQHF	.	TRBJ1-5	TRBV19	many
TGCAGCGTTCAAGAGCCGGAAAAACTGTTTTTT	CSVQEPEKLFF	.	TRBJ1-4	TRBV29-1	.
TGTGCCAGCAGCCGGACCCGGGAGCCAAATGAAAAACTGTTTTTT	CASSRTREPNEKLFF	.	TRBJ1-4	TRBV5-4	.
TGTGCCAGCAGTGAGCAATTCTCTCATCGATGGGGAAATCAGCCCCAGCATTTT	CASSEQFSHRWGNQPQHF	.	TRBJ1-5	TRBV2	.
TGCGCCAGCAGCTCCGGGACTAGCTCCTACAATGAGCAGTTCTTC	CASSSGTSSYNEQFF	TRBD2	TRBJ2-1	TRBV5-1	.
TGTGCCAGCAGCAAAGCTCGGGACAGGGGCTATGGCTACACCTTC	CASSKARDRGYGYTF	.	TRBJ1-2	TRBV21-1	.
TGTGCCAGCAGCGGGGGGGCCAGTAGCACAGATACGCAGTATTTT	CASSGGASSTDTQYF	.	TRBJ2-3	TRBV9	.
TGTGCCAGCAGTCCGTTTCGGGAAGCTAACTATGGCTACACCTTC	CASSPFREANYGYTF	.	TRBJ1-2	TRBV28	.
TGTGCCAGCAGCTATCACCTGGGTAGCAATCAGCCCCAGCATTTT	CASSYHLGSNQPQHF	.	TRBJ1-5	TRBV28	once
TGTGCCAGCAGTTTTGGAGGCTCCTACGAGCAGTACTTC	CASSFGGSYEQYF	.	TRBJ2-7	TRBV27	few
TGTGCCAGCAGCTTACTTCCCGGGGAGCTGTTTTTT	CASSLLPGELFF	.	TRBJ2-2	TRBV7-3	once
TGTGCCAGCAGCGGCGGGGGAAACTCCTACGAGCAGTACTTC	CASSGGGNSYEQYF	TRBD2	TRBJ2-7	TRBV9	.
TGTGCCAGCAGCAGCAGGCCCCCCCCTACCCACGAGCAGTACTTC	CASSSRPPPTHEQYF	.	TRBJ2-7	TRBV6-5	.
TGTGCCAGCAGTTTATCCCGCTACAATGAGCAGTTCTTC	CASSLSRYNEQFF	.	TRBJ2-1	TRBV28	.
TGCGCCAGCAGCCAAGGTTTGGAAAGGGGGGTGTCAGCAGGGGCCAACGTCCTGACTTTC	CASSQGLERGVSAGANVLTF	.	TRBJ2-6	TRBV4-3	.
TGTGCCAGCAGCCGGGACCTTTCCTACGAGCAGTACTTC	CASSRDLSYEQYF	.	TRBJ2-7	TRBV7-6	.
TGCGCCAGCAGCCATCGGGGAGGTTCCTACGAGCAGTACTTC	CASSHRGGSYEQYF	.	TRBJ2-7	TRBV4-1	.
TGTGCCAGCAGCTTAGGGCTAGCAGGCTTCACCGGGGAGCTGTTTTTT	CASSLGLAGFTGELFF	.	TRBJ2-2	TRBV7-2	.
TGTGCCAGCAGTCTAGCGGGAGAGATCAATGAGCAGTTCTTC	CASSLAGEINEQFF	TRBD2	TRBJ2-1	TRBV27	.
TGTGCCACTGCACCTAGGTACGGGGAAAACACCGGGGAGCTGTTTTTT	CATAPRYGENTGELFF	.	TRBJ2-2	TRBV11-2	.
TGTGCCAGCACCTGGGGTGGCACAGATACGCAGTATTTT	CASTWGGTDTQYF	.	TRBJ2-3	TRBV7-9	.
TGTGCCAGCAGTTTAGGGCGCTTATATGGCTACACCTTC	CASSLGRLYGYTF	.	TRBJ1-2	TRBV27	.
TGTGCCAGCAGCTTGGGTCTAGGGTTTACCTACGAGCAGTACTTC	CASSLGLGFTYEQYF	.	TRBJ2-7	TRBV5-5	once
TGTGCCAGCAGCGTAGAGTGGGCGTTCTCTGGGGCCAACGTCCTGACTTTC	CASSVEWAFSGANVLTF	.	TRBJ2-6	TRBV9	.
TGTGCCAGCAGACAGGGGTGGCAGCCCCAGCATTTT	CASRQGWQPQHF	TRBD1	TRBJ1-5	TRBV28	.